These 19 T cell receptor beta chains came from one sample sequenced in a study of T cell responses to AZD1222 COVID-19 vaccine. Libraries were prepared by immunoSEQ multiplex PCR; TCRdb keeps only in-frame clonotypes and omits some of them. The sample has roughly 170,000 clones; approximately 90% are singletons. Sequenced material: peripheral blood, taken on day 0 of AZD1222 vaccination. These TCRs come from an adult in good health.

This chain uses TRBV4-1 with TRBJ1-1; TRBD1 aligns across 8 bases. Per the germline V gene, CDR1 is MGHRA and CDR2 is YSYEKL. Trimming took 3 bases from V and 3 from J; bases not matched to a gene: 9. This CDR3 is 16 amino acids long. The CDR3 nucleotides are TGCGCCAGCAGCCAGGGACAGGCAGGGCGGTACACTGAAGCTTTCTTT. It translates to CASSQGQAGRYTEAFF.

The chain uses TRBV19 and TRBJ2-1; a possible D gene is TRBD1 (6 bases). CDR1 is LNHDA and CDR2 is SQIVND in the germline V gene (reference sequence). The CDR3 has 17 amino acids. The germline V and J ends were trimmed by 5 bases and 7 bases, with 24 bases remaining between them. The CDR3 DNA reads as TGTGCCAGTAGTCCGCCGACAGGCGCTAGTTCACCGAATGAGCAGTTCTTC. Translated: CASSPPTGASSPNEQFF.

V gene TRBV27 combines with J gene TRBJ1-4, with TRBD1 matching 9 bases. Trimming removed 5 bases from V and 6 bases from J; junction bases left unmatched: 4. The germline V gene has CDR1 MNHEY and CDR2 SMNVEV (reference sequence). CDR3 length: 14 amino acids. The CDR3 is CASSPRDRDEKLFF. The CDR3 region has the DNA TGTGCCAGCAGTCCCCGGGACAGGGATGAAAAACTGTTTTTT.

This clone appeared a few times. V usage is TRBV9 and J usage is TRBJ1-2; D may be TRBD1 (5 bases). The CDR3 is made up of 16 amino acids. Germline-derived CDR1 and CDR2 are SGDLS and YYNGEE. V was trimmed by 6 bases and J by 0 bases, leaving 18 bases between them. CDR3 region: CASNAMGLPTNYGYTF. The CDR3 DNA is TGTGCCAGCAACGCCATGGGACTTCCTACTAACTATGGCTACACCTTC.

The J gene is TRBJ1-5, the V gene TRBV21-1; the table's D call of TRBD1 was not tested on the DNA. TRBV21-1 is designated a pseudogene. This CDR3 has 15 amino acids. The CDR3 spells CASSLKDRGCQPQHF. The CDR3 nucleotides read TGTGCCAGCAGCCTCAAGGACAGGGGTTGCCAGCCCCAGCATTTT.

This clone was detected once. The V gene is TRBV5-1, the J gene TRBJ1-2; 11 nucleotides align to TRBD1. CDR1 is SGHRS and CDR2 is YFSETQ in the germline V gene. The CDR3 consists of 15 residues. Trimming at V came to 7 bases and at J to 3 bases, leaving 8 bases not matched to a gene. The CDR3 DNA reads as TGCGCCAGCGCCGGACAGGGGGCGTCTTACTATGGCTACACCTTC. Translation gives CASAGQGASYYGYTF.

The V gene is TRBV7-3, the J gene TRBJ2-1; D call uncertain. Germline V gene sequence: CDR1 SGHTA, CDR2 FQGTGA. The V end lost 1 base, the J end lost 5 bases, and 9 bases lay between the germline ends. The CDR3 runs to 14 residues. CDR3 loop: CASSLKVGNNEQFF. CDR3 in DNA: TGTGCCAGCAGCTTAAAGGTGGGAAACAATGAGCAGTTCTTC.

The rearrangement uses TRBV29-1 and TRBJ1-2; perhaps TRBD1 as D (6 bases). The germline gives CDR1 SQVTM, CDR2 ANQGSEA. This CDR3 has 12 amino acids. Trimming took off 3 bases at V and 7 bases at J, with 12 bases between the two ends. The DNA for the CDR3 is TGCAGCGTTGAGACAGGTTCCGGTGGCTACACCTTC. Residues: CSVETGSGGYTF.

The V gene is TRBV7-3, the J gene TRBJ1-5; D may be TRBD1 (6 bases). CDR1 and CDR2 from the germline V gene are SGHTA and FQGTGA. This CDR3 is built from 19 residues. Trimming took 2 bases from V and 1 from J, leaving 21 bases between them. In DNA, the CDR3 is TGTGCCAGCAGCTTAGCAGCTATCTCCGGGACACCAAGCAATCAGCCCCAGCATTTT. Protein sequence: CASSLAAISGTPSNQPQHF.

The gene calls are TRBV6-5 and TRBJ2-1; the D is unclear. The germline V gene encodes CDR1 MNHEY and CDR2 SVGAGI. Trimming took 2 bases from V and 5 from J, leaving 7 bases between them. This CDR3 is built from 13 residues. CDR3 bases: TGTGCCAGCAGTTACACCCGTAACAATGAGCAGTTCTTC. Translated: CASSYTRNNEQFF.

This rearrangement joins TRBV27 to TRBJ2-7; D ambiguous. CDR3 length: 16 residues. Germline CDR1 and CDR2: MNHEY and SMNVEV (reference sequence). The V gene lost 4 bases and the J gene lost 5 bases, with 21 bases spanning the gap. Written as DNA, the CDR3 is TGTGCCAGCAGTTCCCTGACTTACCCCACGCGTGACGAGCAGTACTTC. Amino acids: CASSSLTYPTRDEQYF.

V is TRBV19 and J is TRBJ2-3; 7 nucleotides align to TRBD2. The germline V gene encodes CDR1 LNHDA and CDR2 SQIVND (reference sequence). Trimming took 3 bases from V and 0 from J; bases not matched to a gene: 6. CDR3 length equals 16 residues. The CDR3 loop reads CASSIGRGRSTDTQYF. The CDR3, as DNA: TGTGCCAGTAGTATCGGGCGGGGGAGGAGCACAGATACGCAGTATTTT.

This clone has only one observation. The chain employs TRBV19 and TRBJ2-3; D may be TRBD2 (6 bases). The length of the CDR3 is 15 residues. Germline loops: CDR1 LNHDA, CDR2 SQIVND (reference sequence). Trimming left V 3 bases short and J 2 bases short, with 12 bases between. The CDR3 here is CASSIMAGLTDTQYF. The CDR3 DNA follows: TGTGCCAGTAGTATCATGGCGGGGCTCACAGATACGCAGTATTTT.

The gene calls are TRBV7-6 and TRBJ2-1; D not resolved. The CDR3 runs 17 residues. The V gene's germline CDR1 is SGHVS and CDR2 FNYEAQ. V was shortened by 0 bases and J by 0 bases, with 12 bases between the two germline ends. CDR3 loop: CASSLASGLSSYNEQFF. As DNA, the CDR3 is TGTGCCAGCAGCTTAGCGTCAGGTCTTAGCTCCTACAATGAGCAGTTCTTC.

This chain uses TRBV27 with TRBJ1-2; TRBD1 might be the D (6 bases). Germline CDR1 reads MNHEY; CDR2 reads SMNVEV (reference sequence). CDR3 length equals 15 residues. V lost 5 bases and J lost 4, with 17 bases in between. The CDR3 DNA sequence: TGTGCCAGCAGTCCGACAGGTACGACCCTCTATGGCTACACCTTC. This encodes CASSPTGTTLYGYTF.

The chain couples TRBV3-1 (or the pseudogene TRBV3-2) to TRBJ2-1; 7 nucleotides agree with TRBD1. Germline CDR1 is LGHDT and CDR2 is YNNKEL (reference sequence). The length of the CDR3 is 14 residues. J lost 8 bases, V lost 2 bases, and 6 bases had no gene match. CDR3 coding DNA: TGTGCCAGCAGCCAACTAAACAGGGGCGATGAGCAGTTCTTC. Amino acid sequence: CASSQLNRGDEQFF.

This rearrangement joins TRBV18 to TRBJ1-5; D gene unclear. The germline gives CDR1 KGHSH, CDR2 LQKENI. CDR3 length equals 14 residues. V was shortened by 6 bases and J by 7 bases, with 16 bases between the two germline ends. In DNA form, the CDR3 reads TGTGCCAGCTCGAAGCTAGAGGCAGAGCAGCCCCAGCATTTT. Protein product: CASSKLEAEQPQHF.

The V call is TRBV7-2, the J call TRBJ2-1, with D unclear. This CDR3 has 11 residues. Germline assignment: CDR1 SGHTA and CDR2 FQGNSA. V gave up 2 bases and J gave up 10 bases, with 6 bases separating them. CDR3 residues: CASSLFGEQFF. The CDR3 nucleotides read TGTGCCAGCAGCTTATTTGGGGAGCAGTTCTTC.

The V call is TRBV11-3, the J call TRBJ1-1; unclear D gene. Germline CDR1 SGHNT, CDR2 YENEEA. The CDR3 is 15 residues long. Between the trimmed V and J ends, which lost 0 bases and 1 base, there was a span of 9 bases. The DNA for the CDR3 is TGTGCCAGCAGCTTAGACTCAGGAAAGAACACTGAAGCTTTCTTT. Translation gives CASSLDSGKNTEAFF.